Presented here are 23 T cell receptor beta chains from one specimen sequenced in a study of T cells in Graves' hyperthyroidism and ophthalmopathy. Amplification yielded TCR beta CDR3 regions, with RNA transcripts as the source. The HTBI set primed first-round TCR CDR3 RT-PCR. One entry per CDR3 protein results from TCRdb running MiXCR on the multiplex PCR reads. The table lists 300,000 to 450,000 distinct CDR3 sequences, more than 20% of them singletons. The sequenced sample consisted of blood. The receptors were sampled from a man over 45 with Graves' hyperthyroidism.

The chain employs TRBV20-1 and TRBJ1-2; 8 bases align to TRBD1. After removal of 6 bases from V and 9 bases from J, the junction contained 12 bases not matched to a gene. There are 13 residues in the CDR3. CDR1 and CDR2 (germline): DFQATT, SNEGSKA (reference sequence). CDR3 loop: CSAPGQGSISYTF. The CDR3 region has the DNA TGCAGTGCACCCGGACAGGGTAGTATTAGCTACACCTTC.

There are many counts of this clonotype. This sequence joins TRBV11-3 and TRBJ2-1, with 11 bases lining up with TRBD2. Germline CDR1 reads SGHNT; CDR2 reads YENEEA. The CDR3 is 15 amino acids. Trimming removed 4 bases from V and 9 bases from J; junction bases left unmatched: 8. The CDR3 is CASSSVAGGPVEQFF. As DNA, the CDR3 is TGTGCCAGCAGCTCGGTAGCGGGAGGGCCGGTTGAGCAGTTCTTC.

This clonotype was observed a single time. V usage is TRBV19 and J usage is TRBJ2-2; D perhaps matches TRBD1 (5 bases). The CDR3 consists of 16 residues. Trimming removed 3 bases at V and 0 bases at J, with 11 bases between. The V gene's germline CDR1 is LNHDA and CDR2 SQIVND (reference sequence). This CDR3 is CASSIGHLTNTGELFF. CDR3 in DNA: TGTGCCAGTAGTATTGGACACCTTACGAACACCGGGGAGCTGTTTTTT.

The table lists this clonotype with a few counts. V gene TRBV10-1 combines with J gene TRBJ2-7; D is possibly TRBD2 (6 bases). Germline loops: CDR1 WNHNN, CDR2 SYGVQD (reference sequence). The CDR3 totals 14 residues. V was trimmed by 2 bases and J by 0 bases, leaving 8 bases between them. Here the CDR3 DNA reads TGCGCCAGCAGTGAGGCGGGGAGCTCCTACGAGCAGTACTTC. Its protein is CASSEAGSSYEQYF.

For this clonotype: A clone one base away is much larger, so this may be a read error. The chain combines TRBV28 with TRBJ2-7, with D perhaps matching TRBD1 (5 bases). The length of the CDR3 is 14 residues. Germline V gene lookup returns CDR1 MDHEN and CDR2 SYDVKM. The CDR3, as DNA: TGTGCCGGCAGAGAATGGGGCCGTATCTACGAGCAGTACTTC. Residues: CAGREWGRIYEQYF.

The rearrangement uses TRBV7-3 and TRBJ2-1, with D maybe TRBD1 (6 bases). Trimming took off 2 bases at V and 0 bases at J, with 8 bases between the two ends. This CDR3 comprises 15 residues. Germline CDR1 reads SGHTA; CDR2 reads FQGTGA. The CDR3 nucleotides are TGTGCCAGCAGCTTAGAACAGGGCTCCTACAATGAGCAGTTCTTC. It is translated as CASSLEQGSYNEQFF.

This chain uses TRBV5-6 with TRBJ1-3; tentatively, D is TRBD1 (5 bases). The germline V gene encodes CDR1 SGHDT and CDR2 YYEEEE. Trimming removed 0 bases from V and 3 bases from J, with 10 bases in between. CDR3 size: 15 residues. The CDR3 DNA follows: TGTGCCAGCAGCTTGGCCTTAGGGGATGGAAACACCATATATTTT. Its protein is CASSLALGDGNTIYF.

The rearrangement joins TRBV7-9 to TRBJ2-1, with 8 bases lining up with TRBD2. This CDR3 spans 13 amino acids. Trimming took 5 bases from V and 8 from J; bases not matched to a gene: 5. CDR1 and CDR2 (germline): SEHNR, FQNEAQ (reference sequence). The CDR3 DNA is TGTGCCAGCAGCATCCTAGCGGGCGATGAGCAGTTCTTC. Translated: CASSILAGDEQFF.

This chain links TRBV3-1 with TRBJ1-5; 7 bases agree with TRBD1. Germline V gives CDR1 LGHDT, CDR2 YNNKEL (reference sequence). The V segment lost 1 base and the J segment 7 bases; nucleotides outside the gene matches: 7. There are 15 residues in the CDR3. CDR3 nucleotides: TGTGCCAGCAGCCAAGGTCCAGGGGGAGGACAGCCCCAGCATTTT. It translates to CASSQGPGGGQPQHF.

The table lists this clonotype with many counts. This chain links TRBV7-9 with TRBJ2-5; 7 bases align to TRBD2. The CDR3 contains 15 residues. Losses at the gene ends were 6 bases for V and 4 bases for J; bases not matched to a gene: 11. The V gene's germline CDR1 is SEHNR and CDR2 FQNEAQ (reference sequence). The CDR3 nucleotides are TGTGCCAGCAGACACGCAGAGGGAGGGCCAGAGACCCAGTACTTC. This gives the protein CASRHAEGGPETQYF.

There are a few counts of this clonotype. This sequence joins TRBV24-1 and TRBJ2-3; 9 nucleotides agree with TRBD1. The CDR3 totals 16 residues. CDR1 is KGHDR, CDR2 SFDVKD, per germline. J was trimmed by 6 bases and V by 8 bases; bases with no gene match: 14. CDR3 sequence reads: CATTQTPGQGEDTQYF. CDR3 coding DNA: TGTGCCACCACCCAAACACCGGGACAGGGTGAGGATACGCAGTATTTT.

V gene TRBV12-5 combines with J gene TRBJ2-7, with no clear D. The germline CDR1 and CDR2 sequences are LGHNT and FRNRAP. This CDR3 region has 10 residues. The ends were cut back, 6 bases at V and 3 bases at J, with 3 bases in the middle. The CDR3 region is CASGDYEQYF. In DNA, the CDR3 is TGTGCTAGTGGGGACTACGAGCAGTACTTC.

The gene calls are TRBV12-3 or TRBV12-4 and TRBJ2-2, with no clear D. V was cut by 3 bases and J by 7 bases, with 9 bases left in between. This CDR3 is 13 amino acids long. The CDR3 is CASSFGRVGELFF. Written as DNA, the CDR3 is TGTGCCAGCAGTTTTGGTCGAGTCGGGGAGCTGTTTTTT.

The chain links TRBV5-6 to TRBJ1-1; D is uncertain. The germline V and J ends were trimmed by 1 base and 0 bases, with 7 bases remaining between them. The CDR3 contains 14 residues. The V gene's germline CDR1 is SGHDT and CDR2 YYEEEE. The CDR3 sequence: CASSLLNMNTEAFF. The CDR3 nucleotides are TGTGCCAGCAGCTTGTTAAACATGAACACTGAAGCTTTCTTT.

There are a few counts of this clonotype. This chain links TRBV20-1 with TRBJ2-5; 7 positions agree with TRBD1. V lost 3 bases and J lost 3; bases outside the gene matches: 4. There are 13 residues in the CDR3. CDR1 and CDR2 from the germline V gene are DFQATT and SNEGSKA (reference sequence). CDR3 nucleotides: TGCAGTGCTAGCCCAGGGGGTGAAGAGACCCAGTACTTC. It is translated as CSASPGGEETQYF.

The V gene is TRBV7-6, the J gene TRBJ2-1; D is undetermined. This CDR3 spans 13 amino acids. From germline, CDR1 is SGHVS and CDR2 FNYEAQ. V shed 1 base and J shed 9 bases, with 10 bases lying between them. The CDR3 DNA reads TGTGCCAGCAGCTTAGAGGATAGGAGTGAGCAGTTCTTC. Translating it yields CASSLEDRSEQFF. Full variable domain (rest looked up from reference TRBV7-6 and TRBJ2-1): GAGVSQSPRYKVTKRGQDVALRCDPISGHVSLYWYRQALGQGPEFLTYFNYEAQQDKSGLPNDRFSAERPEGSISTLTIQRTEQRDSAMYRCASSLEDRSEQFFGPGTRLTVL.

As concerns this clonotype: The junction departs from the called germline gene at one end, perhaps through a read error. The J gene is TRBJ2-7, the V gene TRBV29-1; D is possibly TRBD1 (6 bases). The CDR3 covers 12 residues. Germline values: CDR1 SQVTM, CDR2 ANQGSEA. In nucleotides, the CDR3 is TGCAGCTGGGGGACAAACTCCTACGAGCAGCACTTC. Translation gives CSWGTNSYEQHF.

The chain joins TRBV24-1 to TRBJ2-1; 12 positions agree with TRBD1. V trimming: 4 bases; J trimming: 9 bases; junction bases outside the gene matches: 12. The V gene's germline CDR1 is KGHDR and CDR2 SFDVKD. The CDR3 has 17 amino acids. The CDR3 sequence: CATSDPSGTGGIGEQFF. CDR3 bases: TGTGCCACCAGTGACCCGTCCGGGACAGGGGGCATTGGTGAGCAGTTCTTC.

This clonotype was picked up a small number of times. The gene calls are TRBV11-3 and TRBJ1-3, with 7 bases that match TRBD1. The CDR3 loop spans 20 amino acids. After removal of 5 bases from V and 0 bases from J, the junction contained 19 bases not matched to a gene. Per the germline V gene, CDR1 is SGHNT and CDR2 is YENEEA. CDR3 in amino acids: CASSPRYMTGKWGSGNTIYF. The CDR3 DNA follows: TGTGCCAGCAGCCCCCGATATATGACAGGGAAATGGGGCTCTGGAAACACCATATATTTT. The full variable domain, in which reference TRBV11-3 and TRBJ1-3 provide the parts outside the CDR3, is EAGVVQSPRYKIIEKKQPVAFWCNPISGHNTLYWYLQNLGQGPELLIRYENEEAVDDSQLPKDRFSAERLKGVDSTLKIQPAELGDSAVYLCASSPRYMTGKWGSGNTIYFGEGSWLTVV.

The chain uses TRBV12-3 or TRBV12-4 and TRBJ1-1, with D possibly TRBD1 on 6 matching bases. CDR3 length: 15 residues. Deletions cut 3 bases from V and 6 bases from J, with 17 bases between. DNA for the CDR3: TGTGCCAGCAGTTTCATCCTAGGGGGGACCGCTGAAGCTTTCTTT. It encodes CASSFILGGTAEAFF.

This chain joins TRBV10-3 and TRBJ1-1; 9 bases are a match to TRBD1. Germline V gene data show CDR1 as ENHRY and CDR2 as SYGVKD. The CDR3 is 14 amino acids. With V trimmed by 4 bases and J by 6 bases, 6 bases remained unmatched. The CDR3 region has the DNA TGTGCCATCAGTGGGACAGGGGTCGGGGCTGAAGCTTTCTTT. Protein product: CAISGTGVGAEAFF.

The table lists this clonotype with many counts. V usage is TRBV7-3 and J usage is TRBJ2-4, with TRBD1 matching over 10 bases. The CDR3 totals 15 residues. Germline assignment: CDR1 SGHTA and CDR2 FQGTGA. The trim removed 6 bases at V and 1 base at J, leaving 3 bases unmatched. The CDR3 coding sequence is TGTGCCAGCAGTAAGGGACAGGGGGCCAAAAACATTCAGTACTTC. Encoded protein: CASSKGQGAKNIQYF.

This clonotype has ten or more counts. The chain recombines TRBV20-1 with TRBJ2-7, with 8 bases lining up with TRBD1. The germline CDR1 and CDR2 sequences are DFQATT and SNEGSKA (reference sequence). The CDR3 is 14 residues long. The V gene end was trimmed by 0 bases and the J gene end by 2 bases; junction bases not matched to a gene: 3. The CDR3 spells CSARDPTGAYEQYF. The CDR3 bases are TGCAGTGCTAGAGACCCGACAGGGGCCTACGAGCAGTACTTC.